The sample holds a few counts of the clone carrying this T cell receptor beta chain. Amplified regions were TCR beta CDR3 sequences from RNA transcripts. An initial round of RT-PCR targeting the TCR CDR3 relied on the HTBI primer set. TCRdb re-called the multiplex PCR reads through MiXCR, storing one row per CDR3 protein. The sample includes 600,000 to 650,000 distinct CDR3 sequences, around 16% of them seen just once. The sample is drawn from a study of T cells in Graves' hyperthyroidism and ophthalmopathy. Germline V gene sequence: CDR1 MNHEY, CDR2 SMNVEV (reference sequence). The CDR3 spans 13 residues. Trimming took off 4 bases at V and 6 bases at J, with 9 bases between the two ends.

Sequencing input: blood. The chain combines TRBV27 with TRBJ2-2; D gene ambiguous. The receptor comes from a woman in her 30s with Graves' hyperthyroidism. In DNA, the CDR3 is TGTGCCAGCAGTTCTACAGTCGCCGGGGAGCTGTTTTTT. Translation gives CASSSTVAGELFF.